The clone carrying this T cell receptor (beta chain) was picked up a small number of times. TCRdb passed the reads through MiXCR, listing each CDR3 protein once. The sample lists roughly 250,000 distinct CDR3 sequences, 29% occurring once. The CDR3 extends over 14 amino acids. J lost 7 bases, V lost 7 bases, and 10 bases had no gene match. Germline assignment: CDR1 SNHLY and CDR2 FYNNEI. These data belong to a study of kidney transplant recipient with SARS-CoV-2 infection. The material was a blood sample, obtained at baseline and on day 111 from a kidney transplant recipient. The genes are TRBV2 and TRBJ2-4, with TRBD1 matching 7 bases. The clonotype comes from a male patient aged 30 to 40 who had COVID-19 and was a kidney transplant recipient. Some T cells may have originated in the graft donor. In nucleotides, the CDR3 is TGTGCCAGCACCTTTACAGGGGCTGATAACATTCAGTACTTC. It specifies CASTFTGADNIQYF.